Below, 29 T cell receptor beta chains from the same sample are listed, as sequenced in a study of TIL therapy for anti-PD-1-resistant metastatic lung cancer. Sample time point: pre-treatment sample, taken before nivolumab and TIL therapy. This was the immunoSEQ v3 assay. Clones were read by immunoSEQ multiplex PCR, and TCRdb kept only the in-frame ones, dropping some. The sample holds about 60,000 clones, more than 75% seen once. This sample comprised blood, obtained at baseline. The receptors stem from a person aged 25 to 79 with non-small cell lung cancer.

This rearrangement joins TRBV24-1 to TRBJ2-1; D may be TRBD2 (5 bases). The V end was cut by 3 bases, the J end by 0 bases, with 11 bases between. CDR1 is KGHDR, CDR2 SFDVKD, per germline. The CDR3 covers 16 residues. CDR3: CATSDRTGSSYNEQFF. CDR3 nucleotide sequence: TGTGCCACCAGTGATAGGACTGGAAGCTCCTACAATGAGCAGTTCTTC.

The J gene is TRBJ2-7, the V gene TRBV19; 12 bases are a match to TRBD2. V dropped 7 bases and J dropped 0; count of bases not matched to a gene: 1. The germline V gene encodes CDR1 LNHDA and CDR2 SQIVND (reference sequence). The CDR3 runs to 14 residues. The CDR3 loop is CASKTSGGSYEQYF. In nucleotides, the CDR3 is TGTGCCAGTAAGACTAGCGGGGGCTCCTACGAGCAGTACTTC. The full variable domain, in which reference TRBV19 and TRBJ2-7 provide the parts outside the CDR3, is DGGITQSPKYLFRKEGQNVTLSCEQNLNHDAMYWYRQDPGQGLRLIYYSQIVNDFQKGDIAEGYSVSREKKESFPLTVTSAQKNPTAFYLCASKTSGGSYEQYFGPGTRLTVT.

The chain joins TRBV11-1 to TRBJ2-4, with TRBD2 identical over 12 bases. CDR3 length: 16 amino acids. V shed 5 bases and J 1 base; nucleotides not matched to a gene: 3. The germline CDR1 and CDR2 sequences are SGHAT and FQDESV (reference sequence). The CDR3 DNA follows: TGTGCCAGCAGCGCAACTAGCGGGGGGGCCAAAAACATTCAGTACTTC. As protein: CASSATSGGAKNIQYF.

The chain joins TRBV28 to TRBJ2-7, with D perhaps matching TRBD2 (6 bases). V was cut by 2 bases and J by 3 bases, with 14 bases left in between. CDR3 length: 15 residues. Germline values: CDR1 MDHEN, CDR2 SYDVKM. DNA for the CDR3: TGTGCCAGCAGTTTACTCGGCGGGGACCTCTACGAGCAGTACTTC. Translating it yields CASSLLGGDLYEQYF.

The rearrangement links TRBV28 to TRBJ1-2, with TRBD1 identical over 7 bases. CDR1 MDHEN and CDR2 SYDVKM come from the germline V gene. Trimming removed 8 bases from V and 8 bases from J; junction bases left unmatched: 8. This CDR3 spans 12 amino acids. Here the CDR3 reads CASDQTGLGYTF. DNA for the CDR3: TGTGCCAGCGACCAGACAGGGCTCGGCTACACCTTC.

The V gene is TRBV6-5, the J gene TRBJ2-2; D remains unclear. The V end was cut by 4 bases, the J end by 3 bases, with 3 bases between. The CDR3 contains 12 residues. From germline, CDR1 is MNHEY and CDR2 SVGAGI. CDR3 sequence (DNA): TGTGCCAGCAGTTCCCACACCGGGGAGCTGTTTTTT. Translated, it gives CASSSHTGELFF.

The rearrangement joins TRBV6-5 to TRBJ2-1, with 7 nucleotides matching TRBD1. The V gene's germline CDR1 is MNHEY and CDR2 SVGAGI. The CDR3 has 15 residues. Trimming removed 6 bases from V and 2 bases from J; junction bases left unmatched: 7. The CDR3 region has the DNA TGTGCCAGCAGAACACCCGGGACAGCCTACAATGAGCAGTTCTTC. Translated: CASRTPGTAYNEQFF.

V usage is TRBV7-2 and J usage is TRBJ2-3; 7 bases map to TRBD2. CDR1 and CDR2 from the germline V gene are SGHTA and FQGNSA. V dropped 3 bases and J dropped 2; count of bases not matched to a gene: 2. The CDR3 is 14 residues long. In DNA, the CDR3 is TGTGCCAGCAGCTTGAGCGGGGTCACAGATACGCAGTATTTT. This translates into CASSLSGVTDTQYF.

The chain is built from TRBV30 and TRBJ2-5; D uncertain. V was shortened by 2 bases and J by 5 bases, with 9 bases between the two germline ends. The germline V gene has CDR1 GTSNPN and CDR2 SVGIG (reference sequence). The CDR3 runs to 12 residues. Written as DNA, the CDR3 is TGTGCCTGGAGTAAAGGGTCTGAGACCCAGTACTTC. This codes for CAWSKGSETQYF.

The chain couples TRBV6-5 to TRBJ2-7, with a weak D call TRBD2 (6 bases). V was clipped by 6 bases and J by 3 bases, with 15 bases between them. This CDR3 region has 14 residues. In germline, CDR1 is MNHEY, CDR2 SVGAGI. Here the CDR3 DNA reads TGTGCCAGCAGCCAATTGATCGGGGGCTACGAGCAGTACTTC. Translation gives CASSQLIGGYEQYF.

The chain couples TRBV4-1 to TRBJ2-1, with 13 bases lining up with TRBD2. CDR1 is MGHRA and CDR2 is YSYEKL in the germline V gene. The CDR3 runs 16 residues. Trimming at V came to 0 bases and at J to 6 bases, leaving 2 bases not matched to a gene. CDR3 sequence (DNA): TGCGCCAGCAGCCAAGACGGACTAGCGGGAGTCAATGAGCAGTTCTTC. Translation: CASSQDGLAGVNEQFF.

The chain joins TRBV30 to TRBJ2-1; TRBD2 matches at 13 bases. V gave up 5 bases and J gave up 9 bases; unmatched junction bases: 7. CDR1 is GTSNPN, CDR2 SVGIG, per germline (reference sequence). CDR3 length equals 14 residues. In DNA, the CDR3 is TGTGCCTGGGACGGGACTAGCGGGATCACTGAGCAGTTCTTC. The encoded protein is CAWDGTSGITEQFF.

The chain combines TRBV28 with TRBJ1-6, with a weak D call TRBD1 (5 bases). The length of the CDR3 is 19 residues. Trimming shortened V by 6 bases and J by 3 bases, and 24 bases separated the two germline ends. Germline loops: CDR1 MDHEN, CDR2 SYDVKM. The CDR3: CASRETGHANRLYNSPLHF. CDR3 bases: TGTGCCAGCAGGGAAACCGGACACGCGAACAGACTCTATAATTCACCCCTCCACTTT.

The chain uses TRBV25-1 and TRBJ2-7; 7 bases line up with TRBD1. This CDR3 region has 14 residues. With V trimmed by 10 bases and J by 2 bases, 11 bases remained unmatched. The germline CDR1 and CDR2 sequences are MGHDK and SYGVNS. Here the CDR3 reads CATTRTGPPYEQYF. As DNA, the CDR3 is TGTGCCACAACCAGGACAGGACCCCCCTACGAGCAGTACTTC.

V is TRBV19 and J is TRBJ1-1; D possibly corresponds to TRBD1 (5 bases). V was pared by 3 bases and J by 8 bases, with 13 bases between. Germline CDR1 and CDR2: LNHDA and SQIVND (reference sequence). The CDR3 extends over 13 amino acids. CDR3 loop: CASSIWGDGEAFF. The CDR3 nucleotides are TGTGCCAGTAGTATTTGGGGGGACGGAGAAGCTTTCTTT.

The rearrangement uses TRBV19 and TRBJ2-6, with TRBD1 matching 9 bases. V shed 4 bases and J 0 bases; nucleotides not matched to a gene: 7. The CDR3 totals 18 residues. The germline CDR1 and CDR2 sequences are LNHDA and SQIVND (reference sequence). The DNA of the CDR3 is TGTGCCAGTAGTAGTCCGGGACAGGGCCACTCTGGGGCCAACGTCCTGACTTTC. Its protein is CASSSPGQGHSGANVLTF.

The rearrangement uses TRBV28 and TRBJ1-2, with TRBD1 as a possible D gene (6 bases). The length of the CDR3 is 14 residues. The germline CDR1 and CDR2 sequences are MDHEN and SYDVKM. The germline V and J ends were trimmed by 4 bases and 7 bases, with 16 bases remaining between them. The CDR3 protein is CASSSARGRSGYTF. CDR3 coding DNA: TGTGCCAGCAGTTCCGCTCGGGGGCGATCTGGCTACACCTTC.

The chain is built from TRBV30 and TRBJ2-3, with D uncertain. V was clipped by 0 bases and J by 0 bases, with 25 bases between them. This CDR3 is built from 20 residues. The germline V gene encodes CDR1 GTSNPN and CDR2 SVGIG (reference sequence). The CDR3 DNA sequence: TGTGCCTGGAGTGTACCCCCATCGAGACTGCTCTCTACTAGCACAGATACGCAGTATTTT. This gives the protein CAWSVPPSRLLSTSTDTQYF.

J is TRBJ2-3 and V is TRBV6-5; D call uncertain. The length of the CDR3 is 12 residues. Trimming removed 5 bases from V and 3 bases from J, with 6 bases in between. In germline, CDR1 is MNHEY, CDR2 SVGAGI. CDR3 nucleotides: TGTGCCAGCAGTCTGGCTACAGATACGCAGTATTTT. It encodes CASSLATDTQYF.

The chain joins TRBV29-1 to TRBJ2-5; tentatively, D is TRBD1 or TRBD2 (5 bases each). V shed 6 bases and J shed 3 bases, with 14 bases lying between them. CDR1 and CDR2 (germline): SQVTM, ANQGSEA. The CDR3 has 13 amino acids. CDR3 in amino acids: CSVRGRNKETQYF. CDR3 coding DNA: TGCAGCGTACGGGGACGGAACAAAGAGACCCAGTACTTC.

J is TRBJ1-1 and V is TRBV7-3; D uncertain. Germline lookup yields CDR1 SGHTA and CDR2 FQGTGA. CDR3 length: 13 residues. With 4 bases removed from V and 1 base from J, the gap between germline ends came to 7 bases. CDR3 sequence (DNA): TGTGCCAGCAGCTCCCAGCAGAACACTGAAGCTTTCTTT. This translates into CASSSQQNTEAFF.

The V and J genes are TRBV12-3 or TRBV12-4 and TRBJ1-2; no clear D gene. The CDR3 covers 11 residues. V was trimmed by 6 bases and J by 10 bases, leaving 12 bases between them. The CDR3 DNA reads TGTGCCAGCAGCCAGTATAACTACTACACCTTC. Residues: CASSQYNYYTF.

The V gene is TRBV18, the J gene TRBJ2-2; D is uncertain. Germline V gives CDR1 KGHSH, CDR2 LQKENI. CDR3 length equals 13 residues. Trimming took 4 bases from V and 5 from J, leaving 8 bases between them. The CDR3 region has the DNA TGTGCCAGCTCACTGGACCGGACCGGGGAGCTGTTTTTT. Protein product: CASSLDRTGELFF. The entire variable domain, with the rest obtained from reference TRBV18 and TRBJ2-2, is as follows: NAGVMQNPRHLVRRRGQEARLRCSPMKGHSHVYWYRQLPEEGLKFMVYLQKENIIDESGMPKERFSAEFPKEGPSILRIQQVVRGDSAAYFCASSLDRTGELFFGEGSRLTVL.

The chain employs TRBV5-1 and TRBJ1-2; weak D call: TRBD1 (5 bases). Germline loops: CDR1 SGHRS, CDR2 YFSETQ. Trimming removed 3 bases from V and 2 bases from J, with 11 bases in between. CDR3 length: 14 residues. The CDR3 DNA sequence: TGCGCCAGCAGCTCCACCCAGGGCAACTATGGCTACACCTTC. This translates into CASSSTQGNYGYTF.

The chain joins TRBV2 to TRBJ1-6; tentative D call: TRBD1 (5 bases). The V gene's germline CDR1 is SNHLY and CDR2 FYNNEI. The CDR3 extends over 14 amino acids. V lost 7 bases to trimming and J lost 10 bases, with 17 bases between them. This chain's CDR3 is CASITGREQSPLHF. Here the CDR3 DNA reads TGTGCCAGCATTACGGGCAGGGAACAATCACCCCTCCACTTT.

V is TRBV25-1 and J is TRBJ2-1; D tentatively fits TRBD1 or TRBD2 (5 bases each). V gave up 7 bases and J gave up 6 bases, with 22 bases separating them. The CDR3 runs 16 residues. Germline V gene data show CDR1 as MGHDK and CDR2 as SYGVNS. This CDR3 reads CASIPPGLSRSNEQFF. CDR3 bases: TGTGCCAGCATTCCACCGGGGCTAAGCCGGAGCAATGAGCAGTTCTTC.

In DNA, the CDR3 is TGCAGTGCTAGTCCCGGGACTAGCGGGTTAAATGAGCAGTTCTTC. It yields the protein CSASPGTSGLNEQFF. The chain employs TRBV20-1 and TRBJ2-1; 12 bases fit TRBD2. The germline gives CDR1 DFQATT, CDR2 SNEGSKA (reference sequence). Trimming at V came to 3 bases and at J to 7 bases, leaving 7 bases not matched to a gene. The CDR3 loop spans 15 amino acids.

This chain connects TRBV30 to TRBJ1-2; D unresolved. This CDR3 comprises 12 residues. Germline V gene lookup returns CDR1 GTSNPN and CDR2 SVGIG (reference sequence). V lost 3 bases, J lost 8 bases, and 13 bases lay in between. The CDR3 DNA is TGTGCCTGGAGAGGGTTTCGGGAGGGCTACACCTTC. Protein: CAWRGFREGYTF.

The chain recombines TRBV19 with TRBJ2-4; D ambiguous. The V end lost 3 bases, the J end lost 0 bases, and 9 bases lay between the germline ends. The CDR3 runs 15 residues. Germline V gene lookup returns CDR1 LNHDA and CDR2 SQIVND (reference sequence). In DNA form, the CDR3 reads TGTGCCAGTAGTATTGGGCTGTTAGCCAAAAACATTCAGTACTTC. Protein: CASSIGLLAKNIQYF.